Listed below are T cell receptor beta chains from one sample, sequenced in a study of shared clonotypes between healthy human individuals. Only in-frame clones appear in the TCRdb table, and some are missing; sequencing was by immunoSEQ multiplex PCR. The table shows millions of clones, with roughly 93% occurring only once. The source material was naive CD4+ T cells from PBMCs. The receptors were gathered from a man aged 18 to 29 in good health. Some clones in this sample may be carry-over from other donors' samples. CDR3s include the opening cysteine and the closing phenylalanine or tryptophan. The D gene is left open where the match is weak. Some rows have no size entry. The others give once, few or many, or a class for an expanded clone.

CDR3 length: 14; V gene: TRBV6-5; J gene: TRBJ1-1; D gene: .; clone size: .; CDR3 protein: CASSPGYQNTEAFF; CDR3 DNA: TGTGCCAGCAGCCCAGGATACCAGAACACTGAAGCTTTCTTT
CDR3 length: 17; V gene: TRBV29-1; J gene: TRBJ2-1; D gene: TRBD2; clone size: .; CDR3 protein: CSVERLAGVSSYNEQFF; CDR3 DNA: TGCAGCGTTGAAAGGTTAGCGGGAGTAAGCTCCTACAATGAGCAGTTCTTC
CDR3 length: 14; V gene: TRBV28; J gene: TRBJ1-2; D gene: TRBD1; clone size: .; CDR3 protein: CASTLRTGGNGYTF; CDR3 DNA: TGTGCCAGCACCCTACGGACAGGGGGGAACGGCTACACCTTC
CDR3 length: 9; V gene: TRBV20-1; J gene: TRBJ1-1; D gene: TRBD1; clone size: .; CDR3 protein: CSGGTEAFF; CDR3 DNA: TGCTCAGGGGGAACTGAAGCTTTCTTT
CDR3 length: 15; V gene: TRBV6-5; J gene: TRBJ2-7; D gene: .; clone size: .; CDR3 protein: CASSYSTNGGYEQYF; CDR3 DNA: TGTGCCAGCAGTTACTCGACGAACGGGGGCTACGAGCAGTACTTC
CDR3 length: 12; V gene: TRBV6-1; J gene: TRBJ2-5; D gene: .; clone size: .; CDR3 protein: CASRPRGETQYF; CDR3 DNA: TGTGCCAGCAGGCCAAGAGGGGAGACCCAGTACTTC
CDR3 length: 15; V gene: TRBV18; J gene: TRBJ2-5; D gene: .; clone size: .; CDR3 protein: CASSPMQGSQETQYF; CDR3 DNA: TGTGCCAGCTCACCAATGCAGGGATCCCAAGAGACCCAGTACTTC
CDR3 length: 17; V gene: TRBV18; J gene: TRBJ2-7; D gene: TRBD2; clone size: .; CDR3 protein: CASSRSSTSGSSYEQYF; CDR3 DNA: TGTGCCAGCTCACGATCCTCGACTAGCGGGAGCTCCTACGAGCAGTACTTC
CDR3 length: 13; V gene: TRBV7-3; J gene: TRBJ2-5; D gene: .; clone size: once; CDR3 protein: CASSFGGKETQYF; CDR3 DNA: TGTGCCAGCAGCTTTGGGGGAAAAGAGACCCAGTACTTC
CDR3 length: 13; V gene: TRBV7-6; J gene: TRBJ2-1; D gene: .; clone size: .; CDR3 protein: CASSLPGWDEQFF; CDR3 DNA: TGTGCCAGCAGCTTACCAGGGTGGGATGAGCAGTTCTTC
CDR3 length: 13; V gene: TRBV30; J gene: TRBJ2-7; D gene: .; clone size: .; CDR3 protein: CAWSVTGSYEQYF; CDR3 DNA: TGTGCCTGGAGTGTGACGGGGAGCTACGAGCAGTACTTC
CDR3 length: 13; V gene: TRBV30; J gene: TRBJ1-4; D gene: .; clone size: .; CDR3 protein: CAWSRADNEKLFF; CDR3 DNA: TGTGCCTGGAGTAGGGCAGATAATGAAAAACTGTTTTTT
CDR3 length: 14; V gene: TRBV28; J gene: TRBJ1-2; D gene: .; clone size: .; CDR3 protein: CASSRPSGYTGYTF; CDR3 DNA: TGTGCCAGCAGCAGACCGTCAGGCTATACGGGCTACACCTTC
CDR3 length: 18; V gene: TRBV28; J gene: TRBJ1-1; D gene: TRBD1; clone size: .; CDR3 protein: CASSSIGFAGGLSGEAFF; CDR3 DNA: TGTGCCAGCAGTTCCATCGGATTCGCAGGGGGCTTAAGCGGTGAAGCTTTCTTT
CDR3 length: 14; V gene: TRBV7-2; J gene: TRBJ2-7; D gene: TRBD2; clone size: .; CDR3 protein: CASRVTGGPDEQYF; CDR3 DNA: TGTGCCAGCAGAGTGACGGGAGGGCCGGACGAGCAGTACTTC
CDR3 length: 13; V gene: TRBV11-2; J gene: TRBJ1-1; D gene: .; clone size: .; CDR3 protein: CASSSGIDTEAFF; CDR3 DNA: TGTGCCAGCAGCTCCGGGATTGACACTGAAGCTTTCTTT
CDR3 length: 11; V gene: TRBV13; J gene: TRBJ2-7; D gene: .; clone size: once; CDR3 protein: CASSSLGEQYF; CDR3 DNA: TGTGCCAGCAGCTCTCTAGGCGAGCAGTACTTC
CDR3 length: 13; V gene: TRBV6-6; J gene: TRBJ2-7; D gene: .; clone size: .; CDR3 protein: CASSYGDAYEQYF; CDR3 DNA: TGTGCCAGCAGTTACGGGGATGCCTACGAGCAGTACTTC
CDR3 length: 16; V gene: TRBV4-1; J gene: TRBJ2-5; D gene: .; clone size: .; CDR3 protein: CASSRPLGRQQETQYF; CDR3 DNA: TGCGCCAGCAGCCGCCCACTCGGGCGACAGCAAGAGACCCAGTACTTC
CDR3 length: 15; V gene: TRBV5-1; J gene: TRBJ2-2; D gene: .; clone size: .; CDR3 protein: CASSRLGQNTGELFF; CDR3 DNA: TGCGCCAGCAGCCGGCTTGGACAAAACACCGGGGAGCTGTTTTTT
CDR3 length: 15; V gene: TRBV7-9; J gene: TRBJ2-2; D gene: .; clone size: once; CDR3 protein: CASSPRAGNTGELFF; CDR3 DNA: TGTGCCAGCAGCCCCCGGGCGGGAAACACCGGGGAGCTGTTTTTT
CDR3 length: 14; V gene: TRBV28; J gene: TRBJ2-5; D gene: .; clone size: .; CDR3 protein: CASSLARPAGTQYF; CDR3 DNA: TGTGCCAGCAGTTTAGCCAGGCCCGCGGGGACCCAGTACTTC
CDR3 length: 14; V gene: TRBV14; J gene: TRBJ2-7; D gene: .; clone size: .; CDR3 protein: CASSQIPGLYEQYF; CDR3 DNA: TGTGCCAGCAGCCAAATCCCGGGGCTCTACGAGCAGTACTTC
CDR3 length: 14; V gene: TRBV7-2; J gene: TRBJ1-1; D gene: .; clone size: .; CDR3 protein: CASSLMGGYTEAFF; CDR3 DNA: TGTGCCAGCAGCTTAATGGGTGGATACACTGAAGCTTTCTTT
CDR3 length: 16; V gene: TRBV6-1; J gene: TRBJ1-5; D gene: TRBD1; clone size: .; CDR3 protein: CASSAQAGTGIQPQHF; CDR3 DNA: TGTGCCAGCAGTGCACAAGCCGGGACAGGGATTCAGCCCCAGCATTTT